The entry below gives a single T cell receptor beta chain sequence along with its context. Authors' analysis steps: Reference gene primer amplification in the assay estimated nucleated cell counts. Some clones are missing from TCRdb's copy, which holds only in-frame ones; the method was immunoSEQ multiplex PCR. V and J calls and clone size come straight from that table; D and trimming were deduced from the DNA. Of 120,000 to 150,000 clones in the sample, about four fifths were seen once. The length of the CDR3 is 15 residues. Trimming took 1 base from V and 0 from J, leaving 6 bases between them. The data derive from a study of blood T cell repertoires in COVID-19. As for the study in general: Material from acute and convalescent COVID-19 was sourced from the United States, Italy and Spain. PBMCs, B-cell-depleted T cells, or T cells were the source of the cDNA or gDNA that made up the material.

The sequenced material came from peripheral blood. The rearrangement links TRBV23-1 to TRBJ1-4; no clear D. TRBV23-1 is flagged as an ORF with uncertain function. The TCR comes from a human donor in a cohort sampled during active COVID-19. The CDR3 is CASSQWRTTNEKLFF. CDR3 nucleotide sequence: TGCGCCAGCAGTCAATGGAGGACAACTAATGAAAAACTGTTTTTT.